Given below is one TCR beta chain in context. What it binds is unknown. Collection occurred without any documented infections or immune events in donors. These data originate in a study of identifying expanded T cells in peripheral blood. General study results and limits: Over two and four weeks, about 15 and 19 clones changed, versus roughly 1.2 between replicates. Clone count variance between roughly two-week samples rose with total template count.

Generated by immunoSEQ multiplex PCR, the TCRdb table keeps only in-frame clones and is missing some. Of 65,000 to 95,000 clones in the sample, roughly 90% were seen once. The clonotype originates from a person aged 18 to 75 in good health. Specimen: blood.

This chain's CDR3 is CSVGRGAREKLFF. In nucleotides, the CDR3 is TGCAGCGTAGGGAGGGGGGCCCGTGAAAAACTGTTTTTT. J is TRBJ1-4 and V is TRBV29-1; TRBD1 is a possible D gene (6 bases). V lost 6 bases, J lost 7 bases, and 15 bases lay in between. CDR3 length: 13 amino acids. Germline loops: CDR1 SQVTM, CDR2 ANQGSEA.